A single sample is the source of the 23 T cell receptor beta chains below, sequenced in a study of T cell responses to AZD1222 COVID-19 vaccine. Some clones are missing from TCRdb's copy, which holds only in-frame ones; the method was immunoSEQ multiplex PCR. The repertoire includes 90,000 or so clones, just over 85% of them detected once, and about 7.5% sits in the top ten. Sequencing was performed on peripheral blood, taken on day 0 of AZD1222 vaccination. The receptor set was obtained from an adult in good health.

This clone was observed a single time. J is TRBJ2-7 and V is TRBV9; maybe TRBD2 (5 bases). Trimming cost V 3 bases and J 2 bases, with 12 bases left between them. CDR1 is SGDLS and CDR2 is YYNGEE in the germline V gene. CDR3 length equals 14 residues. The CDR3 DNA sequence: TGTGCCAGCAGCGAAGCGGTTTACCCCTACGAGCAGTACTTC. It translates to CASSEAVYPYEQYF.

The gene calls are TRBV3-1 (or the pseudogene TRBV3-2) and TRBJ1-2; D not resolved. Trimming removed 3 bases at V and 4 bases at J, with 12 bases between. The CDR3 sequence is 14 residues long. From germline, CDR1 is LGHDT and CDR2 YNNKEL (reference sequence). Written as DNA, the CDR3 is TGTGCCAGCAGCCACTTGCAGTCCTCCTATGGCTACACCTTC. Amino acid sequence: CASSHLQSSYGYTF.

This rearrangement joins TRBV14 to TRBJ2-6; the D gene is possibly TRBD1 (5 bases). CDR1 and CDR2 from the germline V gene are SGHDN and FVKESK. CDR3 length equals 15 residues. The germline V and J ends were trimmed by 5 bases and 1 base, with 9 bases remaining between them. The CDR3 protein is CASSKGQSGANVLTF. DNA for the CDR3: TGTGCCAGCAGCAAAGGACAATCTGGGGCCAACGTCCTGACTTTC.

The chain links TRBV12-3 or TRBV12-4 to TRBJ1-2; D is undetermined. The length of the CDR3 is 13 residues. V lost 3 bases and J 8 bases, leaving 13 bases between the germline ends. The CDR3 coding sequence is TGTGCCAGCAGTTTCAACGGGAATGACGGCTACACCTTC. This gives the protein CASSFNGNDGYTF.

This chain uses TRBV5-1 with TRBJ2-1; 10 nucleotides agree with TRBD1. V lost 7 bases, J lost 5 bases, and 6 bases stayed unmatched. The CDR3 consists of 14 residues. Germline-derived CDR1 and CDR2 are SGHRS and YFSETQ. In DNA, the CDR3 is TGCGCCAGCGAACCGGGACAGGGGCACAATGAGCAGTTCTTC. This encodes CASEPGQGHNEQFF.

This clone was counted once. This chain connects TRBV7-3 to TRBJ2-1; 10 bases match TRBD2. Germline CDR1 and CDR2: SGHTA and FQGTGA. V dropped 5 bases and J dropped 0; count of bases not matched to a gene: 1. This CDR3 has 15 residues. CDR3 residues: CASSPSGSSYNEQFF. The DNA of the CDR3 is TGTGCCAGCAGCCCTAGCGGGAGCTCCTACAATGAGCAGTTCTTC. Together with reference TRBV7-3 and TRBJ2-1, the CDR3 gives the full variable domain: GAGVSQTPSNKVTEKGKYVELRCDPISGHTALYWYRQSLGQGPEFLIYFQGTGAADDSGLPNDRFFAVRPEGSVSTLKIQRTERGDSAVYLCASSPSGSSYNEQFFGPGTRLTVL.

V and J are TRBV28 and TRBJ2-7; 8 bases are shared with TRBD2. V lost 5 bases to trimming and J lost 1 base; unmatched junction nucleotides: 16. The CDR3 runs 18 residues. Per the germline V gene, CDR1 is MDHEN and CDR2 is SYDVKM. The CDR3 DNA is TGTGCCAGCAGTCGATCCCCGGGACTAGGGGCCCTTTCCTACGAGCAGTACTTC. It codes for CASSRSPGLGALSYEQYF.

This chain links TRBV28 with TRBJ2-1; 12 bases are shared with TRBD2. CDR3 size: 15 residues. Trimming at V came to 5 bases and at J to 9 bases, leaving 8 bases not matched to a gene. Germline-derived CDR1 and CDR2 are MDHEN and SYDVKM. Written as DNA, the CDR3 is TGTGCCAGCAGTCTTGCTAGCGGGAGGGCCCTTGAGCAGTTCTTC. Protein: CASSLASGRALEQFF.

This clone occurred once. The rearrangement links TRBV7-2 to TRBJ2-1, with 13 positions matching TRBD2. The CDR3 extends over 16 amino acids. The trim removed 5 bases at V and 9 bases at J, leaving 10 bases unmatched. CDR1 is SGHTA and CDR2 is FQGNSA in the germline V gene. In nucleotides, the CDR3 is TGTGCCAGCAGCCTACGGGGGACTAGCGGGAATGCTGAGCAGTTCTTC. Its translation: CASSLRGTSGNAEQFF.

This chain connects TRBV4-1 to TRBJ2-7; TRBD2 agrees at 7 bases. The germline gives CDR1 MGHRA, CDR2 YSYEKL. Germline trimming cut 1 base from V and 7 bases from J; bases unmatched to any gene: 7. The CDR3 consists of 14 residues. CDR3 DNA: TGCGCCAGCAGCCAAGGAGGGAGGGCCTGGGAGCAGTACTTC. It encodes CASSQGGRAWEQYF.

The rearrangement joins TRBV7-2 to TRBJ1-2; tentatively, D is TRBD1 (5 bases). This CDR3 has 15 amino acids. Germline CDR1 reads SGHTA; CDR2 reads FQGNSA. V lost 1 base to trimming and J lost 2 bases, with 11 bases between them. The CDR3 DNA reads TGTGCCAGCAGCTTAGGACAGTTGATCAACTATGGCTACACCTTC. It specifies CASSLGQLINYGYTF.

The V gene is TRBV14, the J gene TRBJ2-1, with TRBD2 matching 14 bases. Per germline, CDR1 SGHDN and CDR2 FVKESK. With V trimmed by 3 bases and J by 10 bases, 14 bases remained unmatched. The CDR3 extends over 18 amino acids. The CDR3 region is CASSQGRRTSGRLREQFF. CDR3 DNA sequence: TGTGCCAGCAGCCAGGGCCGAAGGACTAGCGGGAGGCTGCGGGAGCAGTTCTTC.

The CDR3 DNA is TGCGCCAGCAGCTTAGCCTCGAATCAGCCCCAGCATTTT. Translating it yields CASSLASNQPQHF. V usage is TRBV5-1 and J usage is TRBJ1-5; D remains unclear. Germline V gives CDR1 SGHRS, CDR2 YFSETQ. V was trimmed by 2 bases and J by 4 bases, leaving 7 bases between them. The CDR3 totals 13 residues.

This chain uses TRBV12-3 or TRBV12-4 with TRBJ1-4; D is unclear. Trimming shortened V by 6 bases and J by 7 bases, and 12 bases separated the two germline ends. The CDR3 extends over 13 amino acids. Here the CDR3 reads CASSRMGGEKLFF. In DNA, the CDR3 is TGTGCCAGCAGCCGGATGGGAGGTGAAAAACTGTTTTTT.

This clone has only one observation. A junction end diverges from the germline sequence, so it may reflect a read error. The V gene is TRBV7-8, the J gene TRBJ1-6; D unclear. This CDR3 spans 14 amino acids. From germline, CDR1 is SGHVS and CDR2 FQNEAQ. The chain's CDR3 is CASNLAWGGSPLHF. In DNA form, the CDR3 reads TGTGCCAGCAACTTAGCGTGGGGAGGATCACCCCTCCACTTT. Full variable domain (remainder filled in from reference TRBV7-8 and TRBJ1-6): GAGVSQSPRYKVAKRGQDVALRCDPISGHVSLFWYQQALGQGPEFLTYFQNEAQLDKSGLPSDRFFAERPEGSVSTLKIQRTQQEDSAVYLCASNLAWGGSPLHFGNGTRLTVT.

CDR3 loop: CASTVGHSSGNTIYF. In DNA form, the CDR3 reads TGCGCCAGTACTGTGGGACACAGCTCTGGAAACACCATATATTTT. The chain joins TRBV4-1 to TRBJ1-3, with D tentatively TRBD1 (6 bases). Germline-derived CDR1 and CDR2 are MGHRA and YSYEKL. The CDR3 extends over 15 amino acids. The V end was cut by 9 bases, the J end by 0 bases, with 15 bases between.

J is TRBJ1-5 and V is TRBV27; TRBD1 matches at 8 bases. CDR3 size: 16 residues. The V gene end was trimmed by 6 bases and the J gene end by 3 bases; junction bases not matched to a gene: 10. Looked up from germline, CDR1 is MNHEY and CDR2 is SMNVEV (reference sequence). DNA for the CDR3: TGTGCCAGCAGCCCCAGACCGGGACAGGCCAATCAGCCCCAGCATTTT. This gives the protein CASSPRPGQANQPQHF.

The CDR3 DNA sequence: TGCAGCGTTTTTAGGGAAGATCGTCGGGGCTACACCTTC. It translates to CSVFREDRRGYTF. The chain carries TRBV29-1 and TRBJ1-2; D is ambiguous. Trimming shortened V by 5 bases and J by 8 bases, and 18 bases separated the two germline ends. This CDR3 is built from 13 residues. The germline CDR1 and CDR2 sequences are SQVTM and ANQGSEA. Based on the CDR3 plus reference TRBV29-1 and TRBJ1-2, the full variable domain is SAVISQKPSRDICQRGTSLTIQCQVDSQVTMMFWYRQQPGQSLTLIATANQGSEATYESGFVIDKFPISRPNLTFSTLTVSNMSPEDSSIYLCSVFREDRRGYTFGSGTRLTVV.

The rearrangement uses TRBV5-6 and TRBJ1-6; D remains ambiguous. The V end lost 0 bases, the J end lost 7 bases, and 17 bases lay between the germline ends. In germline, CDR1 is SGHDT, CDR2 YYEEEE. The CDR3 sequence is 17 residues long. The CDR3 sequence: CASSLVTLGLGNSPLHF. DNA of the CDR3: TGTGCCAGCAGCTTGGTGACCCTCGGGTTGGGGAATTCACCCCTCCACTTT.

V is TRBV6-5 and J is TRBJ2-7; TRBD2 is a possible D gene (5 bases). Germline CDR1 MNHEY, CDR2 SVGAGI. V dropped 6 bases and J dropped 1 base, with 16 bases sitting between them. This CDR3 region has 15 residues. The CDR3 protein is CASRTLAVGSYEQYF. CDR3 coding DNA: TGTGCCAGCAGGACCCTAGCTGTTGGGTCCTACGAGCAGTACTTC.

The gene calls are TRBV11-2 and TRBJ1-6; perhaps TRBD1 as D (5 bases). CDR3 size: 19 residues. Trimming stripped 0 bases from V and 8 bases from J, with 23 bases between. Germline V CDR1 and CDR2: SGHAT, FQNNGV. The CDR3 is CASSLEGLTVPGPDSPLHF. CDR3 nucleotides: TGTGCCAGCAGCTTAGAAGGTTTAACGGTACCGGGGCCCGATTCACCCCTCCACTTT.

This clone came up once. CDR3 loop: CASTGLAGVAYEQYF. As DNA, the CDR3 is TGTGCCAGCACCGGACTAGCGGGAGTAGCCTACGAGCAGTACTTC. The chain recombines TRBV7-9 with TRBJ2-7; 13 bases fit TRBD2. Per germline, CDR1 SEHNR and CDR2 FQNEAQ (reference sequence). The CDR3 spans 15 residues. The J segment lost 2 bases and the V segment lost 7 bases, leaving 5 bases of the junction unmatched.

The chain is built from TRBV10-3 and TRBJ1-4; 8 nucleotides line up with TRBD1. The CDR3 is 14 amino acids. Germline V gene data show CDR1 as ENHRY and CDR2 as SYGVKD. Trimming took 5 bases from V and 8 from J; bases not matched to a gene: 7. CDR3 amino acids: CAISTGGHEEKLFF. CDR3 in DNA: TGTGCCATCAGTACAGGGGGACATGAGGAAAAACTGTTTTTT.